The 12 T cell receptor beta chains presented below share a single source sample, sequenced in a study of tumor-infiltrating lymphocytes in primary liver carcinoma. A primer in the constant region served to generate TCR beta cDNA from 450 to 600 ng of total RNA. Library construction for TCR beta comprised three nested multiplex PCR rounds performed with slightly modified ARM-PCR. Researchers ran the first two PCR rounds for roughly 11 cycles each with TRBV1-TRBV30 forward primers and a C-beta reverse primer. TCRdb passed the multiplex PCR reads through MiXCR, listing each CDR3 protein once. The table has 300,000 to 350,000 distinct CDR3 sequences, approximately 58% seen once. The blood RNA (from unsorted whole blood) was obtained, and germline DNA was also extracted. The sample comprised peripheral blood. The receptors stem from a woman under 40 with primary liver carcinoma and hepatitis B virus infection.

Comment on this clonotype: Given a much more abundant clone one base away, this may be a read error. CDR3 sequence reads: CANSYEIGEAFF. The CDR3 nucleotides read TGTGCCAACAGTTACGAGATAGGTGAAGCTTTCTTT. The gene calls are TRBV6-6 and TRBJ1-1; D ambiguous. CDR1 is MNHNY and CDR2 is SVGAGI in the germline V gene (reference sequence). The CDR3 extends over 12 amino acids.

This clonotype was observed at least ten times. The chain joins TRBV6-5 to TRBJ2-2, with 7 bases identical to TRBD2. The germline gives CDR1 MNHEY, CDR2 SVGAGI. The CDR3 is made up of 15 amino acids. V shed 1 base, J shed 1 base, and the junction held 0 bases outside the gene matches. CDR3 coding DNA: TGTGCCAGCAGTTACTGGGGGGGGAACACCGGGGAGCTGTTTTTT. Its protein product is CASSYWGGNTGELFF.

Turning to this clonotype: A much larger clone sits a single nucleotide away, making a read error possible. The rearrangement links TRBV4-2 to TRBJ2-5; 12 positions agree with TRBD2. Per germline, CDR1 LGHNA and CDR2 YNFKEQ. There are 17 residues in the CDR3. Here the CDR3 reads CASSKDHGTSGSGTQYF. CDR3 DNA: TGTGCCAGCAGCAAAGATCATGGGACTAGCGGGTCAGGGACCCAGTACTTC.

With respect to this clonotype: A much larger clone lies one base from this, so it may be a read error. The chain is built from TRBV29-1 and TRBJ2-2, with D possibly TRBD1 on 5 matching bases. Germline CDR1 is SQVTM and CDR2 is ANQGSEA. The CDR3 consists of 12 residues. Here the CDR3 DNA reads TGCACCGCCCTCCAGGGATCCGGGGAGCTGTTTTTT. Amino acid sequence: CTALQGSGELFF.

The V call is TRBV6-5, the J call TRBJ2-7; weak D call: TRBD1 (5 bases). The CDR3 is made up of 16 amino acids. V dropped 5 bases and J dropped 1 base, with 18 bases sitting between them. In germline, CDR1 is MNHEY, CDR2 SVGAGI. CDR3: CASSPSQIGESYEQYF. The CDR3 nucleotides are TGTGCCAGCAGTCCATCTCAGATAGGGGAATCCTACGAGCAGTACTTC.

Of note for this clonotype: One base away lies a much larger clone, so this may be a sequencing read error. The gene calls are TRBV4-1 and TRBJ1-5, with D possibly being TRBD1 (6 bases). Trimming pared 6 bases from V and 4 bases from J, leaving 22 bases between. The CDR3 length is 17 residues. In germline, CDR1 is MGHRA, CDR2 YSYEKL. The CDR3 reads CASSRDILIGGNQPQHF. The CDR3 DNA reads as TGCGCCAGCAGTCGGGACATTCTAATTGGGGGAAATCAGCCCCAGCATTTT.

Of note for this clonotype: A read error is possible here, since a much larger clone lies one base away. This rearrangement joins TRBV29-1 to TRBJ2-7; D possibly uses TRBD1 or TRBD2 (5 bases each). The length of the CDR3 is 16 residues. CDR1 and CDR2 from the germline V gene are SQVTM and ANQGSEA. Trimming took 4 bases from V and 1 from J, leaving 20 bases between them. The CDR3 nucleotides read TGCAGCGTTGGGAGCACGGGACCGCAGCCTTCCTACGAGCAGTACTTC. Protein: CSVGSTGPQPSYEQYF.

This clonotype was seen repeatedly, ten times or more. Just one base apart from a much larger clone, this may be a read error. The conserved final phenylalanine or tryptophan is absent from the CDR3, which likely points to a read error. J is TRBJ2-7 and V is TRBV11-2; D uncertain. This CDR3 has 11 residues. V lost 2 bases to trimming and J lost 4 bases, with 3 bases between them. CDR1 and CDR2 from the germline V gene are SGHAT and FQNNGV. The CDR3 is CASSLRYEQYS. As DNA, the CDR3 is TGTGCCAGCAGCTTAAGATACGAGCAGTACTCC.

V and J are TRBV4-1 and TRBJ1-1; D is unresolved. The germline V gene encodes CDR1 MGHRA and CDR2 YSYEKL. Trimming shortened V by 1 base and J by 7 bases, and 13 bases separated the two germline ends. The CDR3 extends over 14 amino acids. Written as DNA, the CDR3 is TGCGCCAGCAGCCAAGTATGGGAGCCGATTGAAGCTTTCTTT. Amino acids: CASSQVWEPIEAFF.

Turning to this clonotype: A junction boundary mismatches the germline segment, possibly from a read error. V gene TRBV6-1 combines with J gene TRBJ2-7, with D perhaps TRBD2 (5 bases). CDR1 is MNHNS and CDR2 is SASEGT in the germline V gene. The CDR3 extends over 15 amino acids. The DNA for the CDR3 is TGTGCCAGCAGTCCGGACGGTGGACTCCCCTACGGGCAGTACTTC. Its protein is CASSPDGGLPYGQYF.

Regarding this clonotype: A read error may be the cause here, since a much bigger clone is one base away. Here the CDR3 omits its conserved ending phenylalanine or tryptophan, so a read error is the likely source. The genes are TRBV12-3 or TRBV12-4 and TRBJ2-5; D not certain. The CDR3 sequence is 13 residues long. Deletions cut 2 bases from V and 3 bases from J, with 7 bases between. The CDR3 is CASSLTRKETQYL. The CDR3 DNA follows: TGTGCCAGCAGTTTAACCAGAAAAGAGACCCAGTACTTA.

The gene calls are TRBV13 and TRBJ2-7, with TRBD2 matching over 9 bases. Germline CDR1 and CDR2: PRHDT and FYEKMQ (reference sequence). The CDR3 spans 17 residues. The V and J ends lost 5 bases and 6 bases, in that order; junction bases with no gene match: 17. The CDR3 bases are TGTGCCAGCAGCCGAAGCAAAAACCTAGCGGGAAAAGCCGAGCAGTACTTC. This sequence encodes CASSRSKNLAGKAEQYF.